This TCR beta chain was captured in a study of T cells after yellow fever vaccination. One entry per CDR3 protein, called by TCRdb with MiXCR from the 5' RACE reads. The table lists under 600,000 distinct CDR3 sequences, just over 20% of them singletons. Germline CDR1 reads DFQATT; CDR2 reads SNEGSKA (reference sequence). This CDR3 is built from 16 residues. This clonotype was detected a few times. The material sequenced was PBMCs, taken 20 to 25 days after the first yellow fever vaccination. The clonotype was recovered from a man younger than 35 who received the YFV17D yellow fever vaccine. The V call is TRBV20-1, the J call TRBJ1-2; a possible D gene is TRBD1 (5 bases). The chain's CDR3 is CTAPRDRRLDDYGYTF. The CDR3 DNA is TGCACCGCACCCCGGGACCGCCGCTTGGATGACTATGGCTACACCTTC.